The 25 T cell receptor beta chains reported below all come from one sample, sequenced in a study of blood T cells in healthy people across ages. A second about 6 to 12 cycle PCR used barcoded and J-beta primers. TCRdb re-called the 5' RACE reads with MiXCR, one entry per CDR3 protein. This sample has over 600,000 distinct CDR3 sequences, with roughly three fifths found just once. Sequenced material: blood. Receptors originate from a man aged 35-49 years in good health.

The CDR3 DNA sequence: TGCGCCAGCAGCCGCCCTAGCGGAGTATACAATGAGCAGTTCTTC. Its translation is CASSRPSGVYNEQFF. The V and J genes are TRBV4-1 and TRBJ2-1, with TRBD2 matching over 7 bases. CDR1 MGHRA and CDR2 YSYEKL come from the germline V gene. V was pared by 4 bases and J by 4 bases, with 7 bases of the junction left unmatched. There are 15 residues in the CDR3.

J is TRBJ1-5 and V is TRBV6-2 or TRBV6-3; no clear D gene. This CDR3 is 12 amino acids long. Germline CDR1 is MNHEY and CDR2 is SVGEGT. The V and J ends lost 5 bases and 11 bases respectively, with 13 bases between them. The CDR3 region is CASSDGPNSQHF. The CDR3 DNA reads TGTGCCAGCAGTGACGGACCTAACTCCCAGCATTTT.

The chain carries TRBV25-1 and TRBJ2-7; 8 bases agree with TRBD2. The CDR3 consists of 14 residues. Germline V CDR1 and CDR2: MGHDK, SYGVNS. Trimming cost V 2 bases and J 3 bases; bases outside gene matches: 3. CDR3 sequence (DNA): TGTGCCAGCAGTGAAGTCGGGGGGGTCTACGAGCAGTACTTC. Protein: CASSEVGGVYEQYF.

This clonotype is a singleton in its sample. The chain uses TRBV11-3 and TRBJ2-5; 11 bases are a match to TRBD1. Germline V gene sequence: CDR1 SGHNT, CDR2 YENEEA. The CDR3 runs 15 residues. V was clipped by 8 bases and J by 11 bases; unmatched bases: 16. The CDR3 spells CASWGPGQGVDEQYF. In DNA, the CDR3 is TGTGCCAGCTGGGGGCCGGGACAGGGGGTCGATGAGCAGTACTTC.

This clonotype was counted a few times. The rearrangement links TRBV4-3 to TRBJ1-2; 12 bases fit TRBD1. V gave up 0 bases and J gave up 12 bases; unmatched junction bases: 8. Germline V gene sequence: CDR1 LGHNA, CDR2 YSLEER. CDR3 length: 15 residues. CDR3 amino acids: CASSQDSPGQGADTF. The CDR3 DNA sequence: TGCGCCAGCAGCCAAGATTCTCCGGGACAGGGGGCTGACACCTTC.

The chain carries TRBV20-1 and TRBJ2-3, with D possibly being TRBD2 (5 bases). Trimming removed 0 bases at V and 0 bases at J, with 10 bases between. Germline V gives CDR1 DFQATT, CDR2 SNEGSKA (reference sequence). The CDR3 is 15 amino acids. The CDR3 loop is CSARDQRTSTDTQYF. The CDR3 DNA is TGCAGTGCTAGAGATCAGCGGACTAGCACAGATACGCAGTATTTT.

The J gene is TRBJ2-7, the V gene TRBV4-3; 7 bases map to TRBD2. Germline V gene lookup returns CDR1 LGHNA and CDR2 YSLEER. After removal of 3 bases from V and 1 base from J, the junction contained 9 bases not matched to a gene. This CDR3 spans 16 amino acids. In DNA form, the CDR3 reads TGCGCCAGCAGCCAGAAGAAAACTAGCGTTTCCTACGAGCAGTACTTC. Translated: CASSQKKTSVSYEQYF.

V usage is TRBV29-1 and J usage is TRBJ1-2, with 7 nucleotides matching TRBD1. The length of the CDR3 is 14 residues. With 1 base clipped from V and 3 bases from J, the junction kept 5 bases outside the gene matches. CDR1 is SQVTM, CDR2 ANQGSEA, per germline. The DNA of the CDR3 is TGCAGCGTTGAAGTCTGGGACAGCCACTATGGCTACACCTTC. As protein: CSVEVWDSHYGYTF.

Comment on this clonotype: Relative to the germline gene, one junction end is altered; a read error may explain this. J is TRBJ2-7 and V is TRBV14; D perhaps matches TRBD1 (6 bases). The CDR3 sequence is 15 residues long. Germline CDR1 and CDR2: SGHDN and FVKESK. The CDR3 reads CAGSQEDSRTYEQYF. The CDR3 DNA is TGTGCCGGCAGCCAAGAGGACAGTAGGACCTACGAGCAGTACTTC.

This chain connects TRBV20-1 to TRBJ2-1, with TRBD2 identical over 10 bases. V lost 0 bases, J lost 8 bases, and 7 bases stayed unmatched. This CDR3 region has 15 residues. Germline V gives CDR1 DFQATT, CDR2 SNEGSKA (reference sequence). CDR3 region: CSARDPSGSRHEQFF. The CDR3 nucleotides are TGCAGTGCTAGAGATCCTAGCGGGAGCCGCCATGAGCAGTTCTTC.

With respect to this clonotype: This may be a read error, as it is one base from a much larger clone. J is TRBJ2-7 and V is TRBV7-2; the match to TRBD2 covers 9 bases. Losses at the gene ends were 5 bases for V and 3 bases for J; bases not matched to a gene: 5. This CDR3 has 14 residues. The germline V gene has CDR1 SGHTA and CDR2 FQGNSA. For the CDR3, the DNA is TGTGCCAGCAGCGCTCTAGCGGGGATCTACGAGCAGTACTTC. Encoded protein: CASSALAGIYEQYF.

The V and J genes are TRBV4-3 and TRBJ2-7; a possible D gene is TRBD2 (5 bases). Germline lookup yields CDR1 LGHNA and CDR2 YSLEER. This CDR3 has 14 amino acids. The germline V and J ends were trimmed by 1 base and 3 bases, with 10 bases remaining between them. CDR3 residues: CASSQGRGRYEQYF. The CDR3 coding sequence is TGCGCCAGCAGCCAAGGTCGGGGTCGCTACGAGCAGTACTTC.

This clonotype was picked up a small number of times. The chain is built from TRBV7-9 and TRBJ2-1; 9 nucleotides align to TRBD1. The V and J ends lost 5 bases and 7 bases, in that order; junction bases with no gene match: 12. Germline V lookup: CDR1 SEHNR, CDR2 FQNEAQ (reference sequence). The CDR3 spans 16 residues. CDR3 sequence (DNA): TGTGCCAGCAGCCCACCCTCGGGACAGGGTCAAAATGAGCAGTTCTTC. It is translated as CASSPPSGQGQNEQFF.

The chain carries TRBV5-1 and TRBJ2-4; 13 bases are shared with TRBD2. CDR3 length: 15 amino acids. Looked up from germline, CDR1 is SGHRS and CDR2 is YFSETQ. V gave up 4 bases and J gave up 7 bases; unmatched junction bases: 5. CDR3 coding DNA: TGCGCCAGCAGCCGGGGACTAGCGGGGAGCAACATTCAGTACTTC. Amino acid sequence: CASSRGLAGSNIQYF.

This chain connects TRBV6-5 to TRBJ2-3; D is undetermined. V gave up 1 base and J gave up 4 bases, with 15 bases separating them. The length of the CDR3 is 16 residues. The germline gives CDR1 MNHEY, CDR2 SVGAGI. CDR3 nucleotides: TGTGCCAGCAGTTACTTCCCCCGTCCCTCCCCAGATACGCAGTATTTT. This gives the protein CASSYFPRPSPDTQYF.

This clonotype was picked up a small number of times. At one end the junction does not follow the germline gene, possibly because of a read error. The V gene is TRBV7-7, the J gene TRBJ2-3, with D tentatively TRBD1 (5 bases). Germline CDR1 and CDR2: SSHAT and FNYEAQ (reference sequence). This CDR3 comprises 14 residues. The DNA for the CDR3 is TGTGCTAGCAGCTTATTAGGGGACACAGATACGCAGTATTTT. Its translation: CASSLLGDTDTQYF.

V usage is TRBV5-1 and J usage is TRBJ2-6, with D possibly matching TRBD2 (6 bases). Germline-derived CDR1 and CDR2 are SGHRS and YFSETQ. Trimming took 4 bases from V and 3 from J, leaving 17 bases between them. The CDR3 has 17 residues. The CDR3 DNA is TGCGCCAGCAGCCTGGAGGGCCTGCGGGTTGGGGCCAACGTCCTGACTTTC. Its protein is CASSLEGLRVGANVLTF.

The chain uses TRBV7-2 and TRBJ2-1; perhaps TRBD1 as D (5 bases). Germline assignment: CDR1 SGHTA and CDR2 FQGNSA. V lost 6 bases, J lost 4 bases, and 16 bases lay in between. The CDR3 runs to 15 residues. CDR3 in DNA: TGTGCCAGCAGTAAAATTACGACAGAATACAATGAGCAGTTCTTC. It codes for CASSKITTEYNEQFF.

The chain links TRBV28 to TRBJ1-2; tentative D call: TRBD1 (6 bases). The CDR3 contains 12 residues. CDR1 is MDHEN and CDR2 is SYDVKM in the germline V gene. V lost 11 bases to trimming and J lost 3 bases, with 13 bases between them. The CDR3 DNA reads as TGTGCCTTACAGGGAGGGCACTATGGCTACACCTTC. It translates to CALQGGHYGYTF.

The CDR3 DNA reads TGTGCCAGCAGTTTCCAGACAGGCTGGTGGGGGACCCAGTACTTC. Its protein is CASSFQTGWWGTQYF. The V call is TRBV28, the J call TRBJ2-4, with D possibly matching TRBD1 (6 bases). The DNA end is a closer match to TRBJ2-5, so the J assignment may be wrong. There are 15 residues in the CDR3. Germline assignment: CDR1 MDHEN and CDR2 SYDVKM.

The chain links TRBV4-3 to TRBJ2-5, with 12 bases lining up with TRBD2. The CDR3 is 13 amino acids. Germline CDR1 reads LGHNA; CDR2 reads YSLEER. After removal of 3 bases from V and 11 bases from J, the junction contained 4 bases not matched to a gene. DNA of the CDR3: TGCGCCAGCAGCCAGACTAGCGGGAGTCTTCAGTACTTC. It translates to CASSQTSGSLQYF.

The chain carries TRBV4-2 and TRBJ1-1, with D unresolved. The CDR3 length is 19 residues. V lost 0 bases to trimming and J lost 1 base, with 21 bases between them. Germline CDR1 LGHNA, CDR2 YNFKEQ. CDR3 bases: TGTGCCAGCAGCCAAGAAGGTTGGGCGGCGGGAAAAGGGAACACTGAAGCTTTCTTT. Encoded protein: CASSQEGWAAGKGNTEAFF.

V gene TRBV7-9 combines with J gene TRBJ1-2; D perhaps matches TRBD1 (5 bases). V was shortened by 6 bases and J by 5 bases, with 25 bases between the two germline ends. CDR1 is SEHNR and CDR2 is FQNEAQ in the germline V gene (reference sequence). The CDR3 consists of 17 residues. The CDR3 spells CASSTTRGTEEGYGYTF. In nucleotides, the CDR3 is TGTGCCAGCAGTACAACGAGGGGAACTGAAGAGGGGTATGGCTACACCTTC.

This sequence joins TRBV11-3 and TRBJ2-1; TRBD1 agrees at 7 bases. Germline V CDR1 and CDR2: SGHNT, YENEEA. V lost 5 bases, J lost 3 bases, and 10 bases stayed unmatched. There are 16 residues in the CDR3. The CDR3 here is CASSLSGTAGYNEQFF. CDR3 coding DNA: TGTGCCAGCAGCCTCTCAGGGACAGCAGGCTACAATGAGCAGTTCTTC.

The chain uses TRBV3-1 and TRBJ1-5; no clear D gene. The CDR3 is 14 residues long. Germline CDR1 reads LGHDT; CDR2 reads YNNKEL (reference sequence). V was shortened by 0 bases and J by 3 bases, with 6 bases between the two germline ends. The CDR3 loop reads CASSQDRINQPQHF. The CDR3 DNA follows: TGTGCCAGCAGCCAAGATCGCATCAATCAGCCCCAGCATTTT. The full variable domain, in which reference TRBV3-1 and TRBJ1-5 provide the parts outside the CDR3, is DTAVSQTPKYLVTQMGNDKSIKCEQNLGHDTMYWYKQDSKKFLKIMFSYNNKELIINETVPNRFSPKSPDKAHLNLHINSLELGDSAVYFCASSQDRINQPQHFGDGTRLSIL.